This T cell receptor beta chain was identified in a study of T cell clusters in autoimmune cytopenias. TRB was amplified by touch-down multiplex PCR, primer pools A and B combined. From the multiplex PCR reads, TCRdb lists one entry per CDR3 protein and no DNA. This listing includes some 8,000 distinct CDR3 sequences. Each sample's input was 200 to 300 ng genomic DNA, some 38,000 genome equivalents. Study outcomes and limitations: TRB repertoire shifts in secondary cytopenia and chronic lymphocytic leukemia mostly reflected lymphoma, not autoimmunity. Comparing secondary cytopenia with chronic lymphocytic leukemia showed no cluster-lack signature, apparently masked by lymphoma repertoire. The T cell clusters were defined only in silico, without experimental functional validation. Clustering suggested that physiological T cell clusters were missing in primary autoimmune cytopenia patients.

This clonotype is called medium-sized based on its frequency. Its antigen is still unknown. This CDR3 has 15 amino acids. Germline-derived CDR1 and CDR2 are KGHSH and LQKENI. The chain joins TRBV18 to TRBJ2-3; the TCRdb D gene call, TRBD1, has no DNA to confirm it. The source material was peripheral blood. The clonotype was recovered from a human donor with an autoimmune cytopenia or autoimmune hepatitis (not recorded which). CDR3 sequence: CASSPAGGKTDTQYF.